One and the same sample provided the 8 T cell receptor beta chains below, sequenced in a study of blood T cell repertoires in COVID-19 (TCRdb year 2020). The library was built by means of the immunoSEQ multiplex PCR assay. Drawn from immuneACCESS, this table holds only the in-frame rearrangements with V and J called that TCRdb kept. Clones are partly lost; checked studies trace under half to an unresolved V gene and leave the rest unexplained. A total of about 350,000 clones appear in this sample, about 90% of them only once. The ten top clones hold 5.3% of the sample. Sequencing input: PBMCs or T cells enriched from blood (not recorded which). These receptors were taken from a woman aged 25 to 39 who had recovered from COVID-19.

The rearrangement uses TRBV5-1 and TRBJ1-3; D gene unclear. The ends were cut back, 0 bases at V and 4 bases at J, with 8 bases in the middle. CDR1 and CDR2 from the germline V gene are SGHRS and YFSETQ. CDR3 length: 14 residues. As DNA, the CDR3 is TGCGCCAGCAGCTTGGACGTCGGGGGAAACACCATATATTTT. Amino acids: CASSLDVGGNTIYF.

The rearrangement uses TRBV4-3 and TRBJ2-4; TRBD1 might be the D (6 bases). CDR3 size: 15 residues. In germline, CDR1 is LGHNA, CDR2 YSLEER. Trimming cost V 3 bases and J 7 bases, with 16 bases left between them. The CDR3 is CASSHLSTDSNIQYF. CDR3 bases: TGCGCCAGCAGCCACCTTTCGACGGACAGTAACATTCAGTACTTC.

Only one count was recorded for this clone. The genes are TRBV3-1 (or the pseudogene TRBV3-2) and TRBJ1-1, with 7 positions matching TRBD1. V lost 0 bases to trimming and J lost 1 base; unmatched junction nucleotides: 11. Per germline, CDR1 LGHDT and CDR2 YNNKEL (reference sequence). The CDR3 is 18 residues long. CDR3 in amino acids: CASSQDKYTGTANTEAFF. CDR3 sequence (DNA): TGTGCCAGCAGCCAAGATAAATATACGGGGACAGCGAACACTGAAGCTTTCTTT.

This chain joins TRBV6-4 and TRBJ2-2, with 9 positions matching TRBD1. The trim removed 5 bases at V and 6 bases at J, leaving 4 bases unmatched. The CDR3 contains 14 residues. Germline CDR1 MRHNA, CDR2 SNTAGT. CDR3 nucleotides: TGTGCCAGCAGTCGGACAGGGGAGGCCGGGGAGCTGTTTTTT. Encoded protein: CASSRTGEAGELFF.

V is TRBV18 and J is TRBJ1-4; D is perhaps TRBD1 (5 bases). Germline V gene data show CDR1 as KGHSH and CDR2 as LQKENI. V was pared by 3 bases and J by 8 bases, with 13 bases between. The CDR3 runs to 14 residues. The CDR3 here is CASSPAGPEEKLFF. The CDR3 coding sequence is TGTGCCAGCTCACCGGCGGGGCCTGAGGAAAAACTGTTTTTT.

This clone was counted only a few times. The V call is TRBV20-1, the J call TRBJ1-5; 10 bases line up with TRBD1. CDR3 length equals 15 residues. Germline V lookup: CDR1 DFQATT, CDR2 SNEGSKA (reference sequence). V gave up 3 bases and J gave up 7 bases; unmatched junction bases: 9. For the CDR3, the DNA is TGCAGTGCTAGTGGGGGACAGGGGCTTCGGCAGCCCCAGCATTTT. This sequence encodes CSASGGQGLRQPQHF.

The chain combines TRBV6-1 with TRBJ2-7; no clear D gene. The CDR3 is made up of 12 amino acids. Germline V gives CDR1 MNHNS, CDR2 SASEGT. V was trimmed by 3 bases and J by 1 base, leaving 4 bases between them. The CDR3 DNA follows: TGTGCCAGCAGTGACCTATCCTACGAGCAGTACTTC. Protein: CASSDLSYEQYF.

CDR3 loop: CSVEDRTAYGYTF. CDR3 sequence (DNA): TGCAGCGTTGAAGATAGAACAGCCTATGGCTACACCTTC. The chain combines TRBV29-1 with TRBJ1-2; no clear D. Trimming removed 0 bases at V and 4 bases at J, with 9 bases between. This CDR3 is 13 amino acids long. Germline lookup yields CDR1 SQVTM and CDR2 ANQGSEA. Full variable domain (missing parts from reference TRBV29-1 and TRBJ1-2): SAVISQKPSRDICQRGTSLTIQCQVDSQVTMMFWYRQQPGQSLTLIATANQGSEATYESGFVIDKFPISRPNLTFSTLTVSNMSPEDSSIYLCSVEDRTAYGYTFGSGTRLTVV.